These T cell receptor beta chains were read from a single sample in a study of T-cell reconstitution after alpha-beta-depleted transplantation in children. TCRdb reprocessed the PCR reads via MiXCR and lists one record per CDR3 protein. The sample carries hundreds of thousands of distinct CDR3 sequences, around 15% recorded once. The material was PBMCs, mostly from graft donor cells, obtained 360 days after TCRalphabeta/CD19-depleted stem cell transplant. These receptors came from a male patient younger than 18 who had a stem cell transplant for acute lymphoblastic leukemia, so the T cells may come from the graft donor. Both conserved end residues are part of each CDR3. Fields, in order: J gene, D gene, clone size, V gene, CDR3 DNA, CDR3 protein. D genes are given only for firm matches. Size is stated for part of the rows, as once, few or many counts, or as a class when the clone is expanded.

J gene: TRBJ2-3
D gene: -
clone size: few
V gene: TRBV12-3/TRBV12-4
CDR3 DNA: TGTGCCAGCAGTTTAGACCGCACGGGGGATACGCAGTATTTT
CDR3 protein: CASSLDRTGDTQYF

J gene: TRBJ2-5
D gene: TRBD2
clone size: few
V gene: TRBV9
CDR3 DNA: TGTGCCAGCAGCGTTAGCGGGAGTTCCTCGGAGACCCAGTACTTC
CDR3 protein: CASSVSGSSSETQYF

J gene: TRBJ2-1
D gene: TRBD1
clone size: -
V gene: TRBV2
CDR3 DNA: TGTGCCAGCAGTGAAGCTCCGGGACAGGGCCCGAAGGGTGAGCAGTTCTTC
CDR3 protein: CASSEAPGQGPKGEQFF

J gene: TRBJ2-3
D gene: -
clone size: few
V gene: TRBV7-3
CDR3 DNA: TGTGCCAGCAGCAGCCGGAACACAGATACGCAGTATTTT
CDR3 protein: CASSSRNTDTQYF

J gene: TRBJ2-7
D gene: TRBD2
clone size: -
V gene: TRBV5-1
CDR3 DNA: TGCGCCAGCAGCACCCCGGAGCGGGGGAGGGAGCAGTACTTC
CDR3 protein: CASSTPERGREQYF

J gene: TRBJ1-3
D gene: TRBD1
clone size: few
V gene: TRBV11-2
CDR3 DNA: TGTGCCAGCACCCTAGGGGGCTTTGGAAACACCATATATTTT
CDR3 protein: CASTLGGFGNTIYF

J gene: TRBJ2-6
D gene: -
clone size: few
V gene: TRBV7-9
CDR3 DNA: TGTGCCAGCAGCCGCGGCCTAGGATTGGAGAACTCTGGGGCCAACGTCCTGACTTTC
CDR3 protein: CASSRGLGLENSGANVLTF

J gene: TRBJ1-1
D gene: -
clone size: few
V gene: TRBV12-3/TRBV12-4
CDR3 DNA: TGTGCCAGCAGTTCCACTCTACAGGGCTACCCTGAAGCTTTCTTT
CDR3 protein: CASSSTLQGYPEAFF

J gene: TRBJ2-2
D gene: TRBD2
clone size: -
V gene: TRBV4-1
CDR3 DNA: TGCGCCAGCAGCTGGCGCGGTGGCGGGAGGGGTACCGGGGAGCTGTTTTTT
CDR3 protein: CASSWRGGGRGTGELFF

J gene: TRBJ1-6
D gene: -
clone size: -
V gene: TRBV20-1
CDR3 DNA: TGCAGTGCTAGAGATGATGGGGGGAGGGATTCACCCCTCCACTTT
CDR3 protein: CSARDDGGRDSPLHF

J gene: TRBJ2-3
D gene: -
clone size: -
V gene: TRBV12-3/TRBV12-4
CDR3 DNA: TGTGCCAGCAGCTTACCCGGGACCTACACAGATACGCAGTATTTT
CDR3 protein: CASSLPGTYTDTQYF

J gene: TRBJ1-5
D gene: -
clone size: -
V gene: TRBV27
CDR3 DNA: TGTGCCAGCAGACGGTTCCAGGGCCAGCCCCAGCATTTT
CDR3 protein: CASRRFQGQPQHF

J gene: TRBJ2-2
D gene: -
clone size: -
V gene: TRBV6-5
CDR3 DNA: TGTGCCAGCAGTTATGGGGTCCAAGGGGGTGCGACCGGGGAGCTGTTTTTT
CDR3 protein: CASSYGVQGGATGELFF

J gene: TRBJ2-1
D gene: TRBD2
clone size: -
V gene: TRBV5-1
CDR3 DNA: TGCGCCAGCAGCTTGAAGCGGGAGAGGATGAATGAGCAGTTCTTC
CDR3 protein: CASSLKRERMNEQFF

J gene: TRBJ2-7
D gene: -
clone size: few
V gene: TRBV12-3/TRBV12-4
CDR3 DNA: TGTGCCAGCACTGTGGGGCAGGGTACCTACGAGCAGTACTTC
CDR3 protein: CASTVGQGTYEQYF

J gene: TRBJ2-5
D gene: -
clone size: -
V gene: TRBV6-5
CDR3 DNA: TGTGCCAGCAGTTGGCAAGAATGGGAGACCCAGTACTTC
CDR3 protein: CASSWQEWETQYF

J gene: TRBJ2-7
D gene: -
clone size: -
V gene: TRBV7-3
CDR3 DNA: TGTGCCAGCAGCCCTTCAGGGGTCCCAACCTACGAGCAGTACTTC
CDR3 protein: CASSPSGVPTYEQYF

J gene: TRBJ2-1
D gene: TRBD2
clone size: few
V gene: TRBV7-3
CDR3 DNA: TGTGCCAGCAGCTTAAACATTTTAACCGGGACTAGCGTTAACAATGAGCAGTTCTTC
CDR3 protein: CASSLNILTGTSVNNEQFF